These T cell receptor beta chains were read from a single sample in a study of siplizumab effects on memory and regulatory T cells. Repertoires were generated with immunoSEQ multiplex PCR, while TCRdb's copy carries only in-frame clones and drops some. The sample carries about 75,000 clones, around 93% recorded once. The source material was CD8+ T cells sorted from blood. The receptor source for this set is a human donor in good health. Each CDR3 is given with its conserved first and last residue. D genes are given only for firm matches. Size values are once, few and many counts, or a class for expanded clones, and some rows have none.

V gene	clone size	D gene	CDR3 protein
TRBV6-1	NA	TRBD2	CACTDLGTSLQTANNEQFF
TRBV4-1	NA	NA	CASSHGARYEQYF
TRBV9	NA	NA	CASSEDTHQPQHF
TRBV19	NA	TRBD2	CASSKGGLAASTDTQYF
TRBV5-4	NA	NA	CASSGGFDTEAFF
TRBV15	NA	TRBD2	CATSRGDGGGETQYF
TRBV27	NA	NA	CASNGGVHHEQYF
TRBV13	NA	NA	CASSFVGLSGFGDTQYF
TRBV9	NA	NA	CASSGGQSYNEQFF
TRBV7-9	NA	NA	CASSLDLGQPQHF
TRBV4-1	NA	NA	CASSQDIGPSSSGNTIYF
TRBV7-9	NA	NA	CASSRVIVNTEAFF
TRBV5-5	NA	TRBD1	CASSHGTAPRETQYF
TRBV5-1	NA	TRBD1	CASSAGQGQSAPAF
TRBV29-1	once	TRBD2	CSVSGAGVIGGETQYF
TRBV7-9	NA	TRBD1	CASSLLTGEEAFF
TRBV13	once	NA	CASSSTGLETQYF
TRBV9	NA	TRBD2	CASSLTSGDYNEQFF
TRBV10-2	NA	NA	CASSEVGGPGDTQYF
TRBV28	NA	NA	CASSFLEGTGLEQFF
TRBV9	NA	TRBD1	CASSAPTGTGSTLDGYTF
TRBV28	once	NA	CASTRASTGELFF
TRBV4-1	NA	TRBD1	CASSHPGQGEETQYF
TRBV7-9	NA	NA	CASSLGEYEQYF
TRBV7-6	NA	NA	CASSLPRGGELLETQYF
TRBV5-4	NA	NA	CASSLGGADYEQYF
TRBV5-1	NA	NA	CASSLVLAPEQFF
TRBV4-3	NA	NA	CASSQDFRIPSPLHF
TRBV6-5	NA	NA	CASSYWGEPNQPQHF
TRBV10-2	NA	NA	CASSETYEQYF
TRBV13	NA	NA	CASSDTKQGLGPYNEQFF
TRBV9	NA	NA	CASSVPQGEGTYGYTF
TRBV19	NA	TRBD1	CASSNRGGYEQYF
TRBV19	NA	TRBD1	CASSIEARTGAPASSYEQYF
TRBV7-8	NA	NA	CASSLADWNTGELFF
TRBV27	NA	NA	CASSLRVYYEQYF
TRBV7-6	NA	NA	CASSLLASDTQYF
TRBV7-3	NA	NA	CASRQSGTGELFF
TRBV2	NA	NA	CASSADAGHNEKLFF
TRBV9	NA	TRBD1	CASSAEQGSEAFF
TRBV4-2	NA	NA	CASSLAGEQYF
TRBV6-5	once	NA	CASGSDTQYF
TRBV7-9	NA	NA	CASSLALGHPSYEQYF
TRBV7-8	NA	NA	CASGPPDTGELFF
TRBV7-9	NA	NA	CASSPSSMSQNNEKLFF
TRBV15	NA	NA	CATSRDGLQANEKLFF
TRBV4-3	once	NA	CASSSGGGTDTQYF
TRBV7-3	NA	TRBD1	CASSFAGGSPLHF
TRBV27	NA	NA	CASSFGGKSEQYF